Shown below are 15 T cell receptor beta chains from a single sample sequenced in a study of early T cells in non-severe SARS-CoV-2 infection. Each CDR3 protein is one row after TCRdb ran MiXCR on the 5' RACE reads. In the table there are about 42,000 distinct CDR3 sequences, about 6% of which are singletons. The sample consisted of whole blood, taken at baseline. These receptors all stem from an adult who was a healthcare worker with PCR-confirmed SARS-CoV-2 infection or an uninfected control (not recorded which).

The sample holds a few counts of this clonotype. The rearrangement joins TRBV30 to TRBJ1-5; D may be TRBD1 (5 bases). CDR1 and CDR2 (germline): GTSNPN, SVGIG (reference sequence). V gave up 4 bases and J gave up 3 bases, with 13 bases separating them. This CDR3 contains 14 residues. CDR3 sequence (DNA): TGTGCCTGGACCGAAGGACAAGTCAATCAGCCCCAGCATTTT. It translates to CAWTEGQVNQPQHF.

In its sample, this clonotype was seen many times. The chain has TRBV9 and TRBJ2-7; TRBD2 matches at 7 bases. The V gene end was trimmed by 0 bases and the J gene end by 6 bases; junction bases not matched to a gene: 0. Germline lookup yields CDR1 SGDLS and CDR2 YYNGEE. The CDR3 extends over 12 amino acids. The DNA of the CDR3 is TGTGCCAGCAGCGTAGGGGAGGGCGAGCAGTACTTC. It codes for CASSVGEGEQYF.

This chain joins TRBV30 and TRBJ2-7, with D perhaps TRBD1 (6 bases). V was pared by 4 bases and J by 4 bases, with 11 bases between. This CDR3 has 12 amino acids. Germline-derived CDR1 and CDR2 are GTSNPN and SVGIG (reference sequence). The CDR3 spells CAWTEQGYEQYF. The CDR3 region has the DNA TGTGCCTGGACAGAACAGGGTTACGAGCAGTACTTC.

This clonotype was observed at least ten times. The chain combines TRBV13 with TRBJ2-1; TRBD2 aligns across 7 bases. Germline CDR1 is PRHDT and CDR2 is FYEKMQ (reference sequence). The ends lost 2 bases at V and 6 bases at J; junction bases unmatched: 10. This CDR3 is built from 16 residues. The CDR3 DNA reads TGTGCCAGCAGCTTACGGCAGACTAGCCCTCGCAATGAGCAGTTCTTC. Amino acids: CASSLRQTSPRNEQFF.

This clonotype was observed a handful of times. The chain recombines TRBV6-6 with TRBJ1-4; weak D call: TRBD1 (5 bases). The CDR3 has 15 amino acids. Germline lookup yields CDR1 MNHNY and CDR2 SVGAGI (reference sequence). V was trimmed by 0 bases and J by 4 bases, leaving 9 bases between them. The CDR3 coding sequence is TGTGCCAGCAGTTACTCCGCGGGGCGTAATGAAAAACTGTTTTTT. Its translation is CASSYSAGRNEKLFF.

This chain joins TRBV5-1 and TRBJ1-1, with D maybe TRBD1 (5 bases). V dropped 0 bases and J dropped 1 base, with 10 bases sitting between them. This CDR3 spans 15 amino acids. Per germline, CDR1 SGHRS and CDR2 YFSETQ. This chain's CDR3 is CASSLGGRSNTEAFF. The CDR3 region has the DNA TGCGCCAGCAGCTTGGGGGGACGTTCGAACACTGAAGCTTTCTTT.

This clonotype was seen ten or more times. The chain employs TRBV19 and TRBJ1-5, with D unclear. Germline V CDR1 and CDR2: LNHDA, SQIVND (reference sequence). V gave up 4 bases and J gave up 0 bases, with 13 bases separating them. This CDR3 is 16 amino acids long. DNA for the CDR3: TGTGCCAGTAGTAGGGGAGTATCTCATAGCAATCAGCCCCAGCATTTT. Its translation is CASSRGVSHSNQPQHF. Full variable domain (outside the CDR3, taken from reference TRBV19 and TRBJ1-5): DGGITQSPKYLFRKEGQNVTLSCEQNLNHDAMYWYRQDPGQGLRLIYYSQIVNDFQKGDIAEGYSVSREKKESFPLTVTSAQKNPTAFYLCASSRGVSHSNQPQHFGDGTRLSIL.

The chain uses TRBV5-5 and TRBJ2-7; 7 nucleotides agree with TRBD1. With 1 base clipped from V and 1 base from J, the junction kept 11 bases outside the gene matches. Germline CDR1 is SGHKS and CDR2 is YYEKEE (reference sequence). This CDR3 is 17 amino acids long. CDR3 sequence: CASSLLDAGTDSYEQYF. CDR3 nucleotide sequence: TGTGCCAGCAGCTTGTTAGACGCCGGGACAGATTCCTACGAGCAGTACTTC.

This clonotype was counted ten times or more. The J gene is TRBJ1-4, the V gene TRBV7-6; D unresolved. The CDR3 is 13 residues long. Germline CDR1 reads SGHVS; CDR2 reads FNYEAQ. V was clipped by 3 bases and J by 6 bases, with 8 bases between them. This CDR3 reads CASSFGRDEKLFF. Written as DNA, the CDR3 is TGTGCCAGCAGCTTTGGAAGGGATGAAAAACTGTTTTTT.

This clonotype was seen many times. The chain has TRBV4-1 and TRBJ2-7; D is possibly TRBD2 (7 bases). The CDR3 loop spans 14 amino acids. Germline-derived CDR1 and CDR2 are MGHRA and YSYEKL. V shed 2 bases and J shed 3 bases, with 11 bases lying between them. CDR3 nucleotides: TGCGCCAGCAGCCAACCGGGGGGCCTCTACGAGCAGTACTTC. This codes for CASSQPGGLYEQYF.

This clonotype was seen at least ten times. V usage is TRBV15 and J usage is TRBJ2-2; 8 positions match TRBD1. Germline V gives CDR1 LNHNV, CDR2 YYDKDF (reference sequence). CDR3 length: 16 residues. With 1 base clipped from V and 4 bases from J, the junction kept 5 bases outside the gene matches. The CDR3 region is CATSRVAGGITGELFF. The CDR3 DNA is TGTGCCACCAGCAGAGTGGCAGGGGGCATCACCGGGGAGCTGTTTTTT.

This clonotype was picked up many times. This chain connects TRBV9 to TRBJ1-6, with 8 positions matching TRBD1. Trimming removed 3 bases from V and 10 bases from J; junction bases left unmatched: 6. This CDR3 is 14 amino acids long. CDR1 SGDLS and CDR2 YYNGEE come from the germline V gene. CDR3 protein: CASSGGQGRSPLHF. Written as DNA, the CDR3 is TGTGCCAGCAGCGGTGGACAGGGCAGATCACCCCTCCACTTT.

This clonotype has a count of ten or more. The chain links TRBV12-3 or TRBV12-4 to TRBJ2-2, with TRBD1 matching 7 bases. This CDR3 comprises 13 residues. The V gene end was trimmed by 6 bases and the J gene end by 5 bases; junction bases not matched to a gene: 3. CDR3 protein: CASRRQGTGELFF. The CDR3 coding sequence is TGTGCCAGCAGGAGACAGGGAACCGGGGAGCTGTTTTTT.

The chain recombines TRBV7-9 with TRBJ2-1; D ambiguous. V lost 5 bases and J lost 8, with 10 bases in between. The germline V gene has CDR1 SEHNR and CDR2 FQNEAQ (reference sequence). CDR3 length: 12 residues. CDR3 coding DNA: TGTGCCAGCAGCCCTAGTCGTCATGAGCAGTTCTTC. Its protein product is CASSPSRHEQFF.

In this sample, this clonotype turned up many times. The chain recombines TRBV27 with TRBJ1-5; D remains ambiguous. CDR1 is MNHEY, CDR2 SMNVEV, per germline (reference sequence). The CDR3 spans 15 residues. V was trimmed by 0 bases and J by 1 base, leaving 7 bases between them. This chain's CDR3 is CASSLSRVSNQPQHF. The DNA for the CDR3 is TGTGCCAGCAGTTTATCAAGGGTAAGCAATCAGCCCCAGCATTTT.